The present TCR beta chain was sequenced within a study of long-term antiretroviral therapy in people with HIV. About the study: Earliest sampling preceded the 2015 immediate-ART recommendation by about a decade.

The run of the v3.0 immunoSEQ assay was at survey level. Profiled with immunoSEQ multiplex PCR; TCRdb holds only in-frame clones, not every one. The repertoire has some 17,000 clones, around 74% of them found once; the top ten carry less than 9.5%. Treated in the United States were all of the participants with HIV. Germline CDR1 and CDR2: LGHNT and FRNRAP. The V and J ends lost 5 bases and 5 bases, in that order; junction bases with no gene match: 5. The CDR3 consists of 13 residues. This sample comprised unsorted PBMCs, obtained at the start of antiretroviral therapy. The chain is built from TRBV12-5 and TRBJ2-5, with 7 bases that match TRBD2. The sequence derives from a young man with HIV. This CDR3 is CASGPGGGETQYF. The CDR3 region has the DNA TGTGCTAGTGGTCCGGGGGGTGGGGAGACCCAGTACTTC.